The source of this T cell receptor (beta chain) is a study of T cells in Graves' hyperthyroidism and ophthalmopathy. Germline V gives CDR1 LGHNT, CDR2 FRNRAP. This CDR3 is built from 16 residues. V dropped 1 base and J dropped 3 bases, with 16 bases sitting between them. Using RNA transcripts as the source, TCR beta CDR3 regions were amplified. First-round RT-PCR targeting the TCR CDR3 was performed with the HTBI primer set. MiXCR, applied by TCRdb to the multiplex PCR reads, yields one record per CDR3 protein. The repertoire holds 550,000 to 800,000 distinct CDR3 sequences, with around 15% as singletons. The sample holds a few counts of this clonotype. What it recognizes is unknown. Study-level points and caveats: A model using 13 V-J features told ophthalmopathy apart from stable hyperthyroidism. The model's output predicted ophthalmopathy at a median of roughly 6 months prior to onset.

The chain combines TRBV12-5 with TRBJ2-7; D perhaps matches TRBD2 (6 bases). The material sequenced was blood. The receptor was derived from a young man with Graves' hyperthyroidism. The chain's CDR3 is CASGLGGVGIIYEQYF. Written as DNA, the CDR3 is TGTGCTAGTGGTTTGGGGGGGGTAGGAATTATCTACGAGCAGTACTTC.